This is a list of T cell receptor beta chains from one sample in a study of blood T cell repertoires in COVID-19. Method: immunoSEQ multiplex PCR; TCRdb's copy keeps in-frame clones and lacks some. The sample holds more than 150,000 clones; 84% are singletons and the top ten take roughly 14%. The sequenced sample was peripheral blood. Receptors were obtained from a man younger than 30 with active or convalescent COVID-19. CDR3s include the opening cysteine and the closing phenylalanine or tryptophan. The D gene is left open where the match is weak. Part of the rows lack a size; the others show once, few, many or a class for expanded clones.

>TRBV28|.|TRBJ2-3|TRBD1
CASSSTGTGGGLDTQYF
TGTGCCAGCAGCTCTACTGGGACAGGGGGCGGGCTAGATACGCAGTATTTT
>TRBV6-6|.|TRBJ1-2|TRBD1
CASSPDRGLWNYGYTF
TGTGCCAGCAGTCCTGACAGGGGGCTATGGAACTATGGCTACACCTTC
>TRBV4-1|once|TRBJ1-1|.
CASRSGTSNTEAFF
TGCGCCAGCAGGTCCGGGACTTCGAACACTGAAGCTTTCTTT
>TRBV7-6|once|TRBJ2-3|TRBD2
CASSFTASGDTQYF
TGTGCCAGCAGCTTTACGGCTAGCGGGGATACGCAGTATTTT
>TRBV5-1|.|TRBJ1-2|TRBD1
CASSWPGQGNERYGYTF
TGCGCCAGCAGCTGGCCGGGACAGGGAAACGAACGCTATGGCTACACCTTC
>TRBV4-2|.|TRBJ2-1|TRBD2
CASSQRVRGVAGVNSYNEQFF
TGTGCCAGCAGCCAAAGGGTCCGAGGGGTAGCGGGAGTTAACTCCTACAATGAGCAGTTCTTC
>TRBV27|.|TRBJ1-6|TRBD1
CASSLTGQGISYNSPLHF
TGTGCCAGCAGTTTGACGGGACAGGGGATCAGCTATAATTCACCCCTCCACTTT
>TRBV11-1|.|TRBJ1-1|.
CASSLRVGSTEAFF
TGTGCCAGCAGCTTGAGGGTTGGTAGCACTGAAGCTTTCTTT
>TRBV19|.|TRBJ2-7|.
CASSIRPGLREQYF
TGTGCCAGTAGTATACGCCCCGGGTTGCGAGAGCAGTACTTC
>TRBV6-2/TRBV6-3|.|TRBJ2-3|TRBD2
CASSSLSSGGITDTQYF
TGTGCCAGCAGTTCATTATCTAGCGGGGGGATCACAGATACGCAGTATTTT
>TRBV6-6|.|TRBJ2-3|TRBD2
CASSGRSGGAADTQYF
TGTGCCAGCAGTGGCAGATCGGGGGGGGCTGCAGATACGCAGTATTTT
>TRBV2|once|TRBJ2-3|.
CASSDGGATQYF
TGTGCCAGCAGTGATGGCGGGGCTACGCAGTATTTT
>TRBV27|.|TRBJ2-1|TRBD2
CASNRQGGGGVHNEQFF
TGTGCCAGCAACCGTCAAGGGGGCGGGGGGGTGCACAATGAGCAGTTCTTC
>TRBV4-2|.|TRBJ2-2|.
CASSHGQGGSTGELFF
TGTGCCAGCAGCCATGGGCAAGGGGGTAGTACCGGGGAGCTGTTTTTT
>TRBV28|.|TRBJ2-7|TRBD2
CASSLGLAGGFGLQYF
TGTGCCAGCAGTCTCGGACTAGCGGGAGGTTTTGGTTTGCAGTACTTC
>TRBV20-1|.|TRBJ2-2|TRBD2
CSASHLAGLHDLNTGELFF
TGCAGTGCTAGTCATCTAGCGGGGCTTCACGATTTGAACACCGGGGAGCTGTTTTTT
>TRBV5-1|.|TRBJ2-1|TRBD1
CASSFQGAPPNEQFF
TGCGCCAGCAGCTTTCAGGGGGCCCCCCCCAATGAGCAGTTCTTC
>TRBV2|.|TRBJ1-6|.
CASRRTAGNSPLHF
TGTGCCAGCAGACGGACAGCCGGTAATTCACCCCTCCACTTT
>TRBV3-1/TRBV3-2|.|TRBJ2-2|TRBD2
CASSQDQLAGYTGELFF
TGTGCCAGCAGCCAAGATCAACTAGCGGGGTACACCGGGGAGCTGTTTTTT
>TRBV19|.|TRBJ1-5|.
CASNTGRQGNQPQHF
TGTGCCAGCAATACGGGGAGGCAGGGCAATCAGCCCCAGCATTTT
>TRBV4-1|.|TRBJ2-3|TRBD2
CASSPEWGGGLAADTQYF
TGCGCCAGCAGCCCGGAGTGGGGGGGAGGGTTAGCCGCAGATACGCAGTATTTT
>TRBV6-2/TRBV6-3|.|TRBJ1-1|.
CASSFGPGAFF
TGTGCCAGCAGTTTTGGCCCGGGGGCTTTCTTT
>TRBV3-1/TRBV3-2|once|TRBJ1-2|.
CASSPTRGGRGGYTF
TGTGCCAGCAGCCCCACTCGGGGGGGAAGAGGTGGCTACACCTTC
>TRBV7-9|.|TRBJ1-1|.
CASSPDSLNTEAFF
TGTGCCAGCAGCCCAGACAGCCTAAACACTGAAGCTTTCTTT
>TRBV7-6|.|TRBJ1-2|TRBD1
CASSRLGQAIYGYTF
TGTGCCAGCAGCCGCCTGGGACAGGCGATATATGGCTACACCTTC
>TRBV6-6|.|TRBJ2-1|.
CASSPPAGNNEQFF
TGTGCCAGCAGCCCCCCCGCGGGAAACAATGAGCAGTTCTTC
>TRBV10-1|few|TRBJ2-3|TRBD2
CASSERPSGNTDTQYF
TGCGCCAGCAGTGAGCGGCCTAGCGGGAACACAGATACGCAGTATTTT
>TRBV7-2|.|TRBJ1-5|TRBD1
CASSFDRGTNQPQHF
TGTGCCAGCAGCTTCGACAGGGGTACCAATCAGCCCCAGCATTTT
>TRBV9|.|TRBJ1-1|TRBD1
CASSPGQGGMNTEAFF
TGTGCCAGCAGCCCGGGACAGGGGGGGATGAACACTGAAGCTTTCTTT
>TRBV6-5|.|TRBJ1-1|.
CASSRVNTEAFF
TGTGCCAGCAGTAGAGTGAACACTGAAGCTTTCTTT
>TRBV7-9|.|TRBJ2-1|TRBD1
CASSLGQGTGNEQFF
TGTGCCAGCAGCTTAGGACAGGGCACGGGCAATGAGCAGTTCTTC
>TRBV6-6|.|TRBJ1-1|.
CASALVAGGTEAFF
TGTGCCAGCGCGTTGGTAGCGGGGGGCACTGAAGCTTTCTTT
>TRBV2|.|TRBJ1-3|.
CATGSSGNTIYF
TGTGCCACCGGTAGCTCTGGAAACACCATATATTTT
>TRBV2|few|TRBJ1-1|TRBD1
CASSGQGANTEAFF
TGTGCCAGCAGTGGTCAGGGGGCGAACACTGAAGCTTTCTTT
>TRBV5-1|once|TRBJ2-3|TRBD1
CASIGQGSTDTQYF
TGCGCCAGCATTGGACAGGGAAGCACAGATACGCAGTATTTT
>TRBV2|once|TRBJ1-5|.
CASTPGGHQPQHF
TGTGCCAGCACACCGGGGGGGCATCAGCCCCAGCATTTT
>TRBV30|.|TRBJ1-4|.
CAWSVLGGAIEKLFF
TGTGCCTGGAGTGTACTTGGGGGGGCGATCGAAAAACTGTTTTTT
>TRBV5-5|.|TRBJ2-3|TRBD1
CASSPYDRGADTQYF
TGTGCCAGCAGCCCGTATGACAGGGGGGCAGATACGCAGTATTTT
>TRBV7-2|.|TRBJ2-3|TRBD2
CASSPRAGGARVDTQYF
TGTGCCAGCAGCCCTAGGGCCGGGGGGGCCCGGGTAGATACGCAGTATTTT
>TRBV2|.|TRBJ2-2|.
CASKGLGTGELFF
TGTGCCAGCAAGGGACTCGGCACCGGGGAGCTGTTTTTT
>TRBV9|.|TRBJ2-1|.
CASSVGLAGEDEQFF
TGTGCCAGCAGCGTAGGTCTAGCCGGAGAGGATGAGCAGTTCTTC
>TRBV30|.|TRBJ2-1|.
CAWNHAIRERSSNEQFF
TGTGCCTGGAACCACGCCATAAGGGAGCGGTCCTCTAATGAGCAGTTCTTC
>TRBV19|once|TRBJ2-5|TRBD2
CASSDLAGASLGVEETQYF
TGTGCCAGTAGTGACCTAGCGGGGGCCTCATTAGGTGTTGAAGAGACCCAGTACTTC
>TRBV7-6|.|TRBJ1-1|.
CASSLAGQGYTEAFF
TGTGCCAGCAGCTTAGCGGGCCAGGGGTACACTGAAGCTTTCTTT
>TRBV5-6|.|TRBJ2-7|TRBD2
CASSSQVSGGAFYEQYF
TGTGCCAGCAGCTCTCAGGTCAGCGGGGGGGCCTTCTACGAGCAGTACTTC
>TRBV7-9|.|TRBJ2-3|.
CASLFGWGGEDTQYF
TGTGCCAGCCTCTTCGGGTGGGGGGGCGAAGATACGCAGTATTTT